The following is a T cell receptor (beta chain) sequence with its context. Its specificity is not known. Each patient experienced a relapse that followed autologous stem cell transplantation, and brentuximab vedotin exposure varied. This sample is drawn from a study of PD-1 blockade in classical Hodgkin lymphoma. Study-wide context: Treatment was intravenous nivolumab, 3 mg/kg every 2 weeks, until progression. Study findings and constraints: The CD4+ diversity rise by C4D1 was clearest in complete responders. According to reports, newly diagnosed patients had lower baseline TCR diversity than healthy donors, and relapsed/refractory patients had lower baseline TCR diversity still.

Clones were read by immunoSEQ multiplex PCR, and TCRdb kept only the in-frame ones, dropping some. The sample includes about 84,000 clones, about nine tenths of them seen just once. Germline V gene sequence: CDR1 LNHDA, CDR2 SQIVND (reference sequence). V lost 1 base and J lost 5, with 14 bases in between. There are 15 residues in the CDR3. The J gene is TRBJ2-5, the V gene TRBV19; D tentatively reads TRBD1 or TRBD2 (5 bases each). The material was peripheral blood mononuclear cells (PBMCs), obtained at baseline. This TCR came from a human donor with classical Hodgkin lymphoma. The CDR3 coding sequence is TGTGCCAGTAGTATAGGGGGGACGGCCCGGGAGACCCAGTACTTC. It codes for CASSIGGTARETQYF. The whole variable domain, remainder taken from reference TRBV19 and TRBJ2-5, is DGGITQSPKYLFRKEGQNVTLSCEQNLNHDAMYWYRQDPGQGLRLIYYSQIVNDFQKGDIAEGYSVSREKKESFPLTVTSAQKNPTAFYLCASSIGGTARETQYFGPGTRLLVL.